Listed below are T cell receptor beta chains from one sample, sequenced in a study of identifying expanded T cells in peripheral blood. Profiled with immunoSEQ multiplex PCR; TCRdb holds only in-frame clones, not every one. The sample lists some 100,000 clones, about 83% seen once, with approximately 18% in the top ten. The sample taken for sequencing was blood. Receptor source: a person between 18 and 75 years old in good health. The CDR3 runs from the conserved cysteine through the conserved F or W. Each record gives: D gene, CDR3 length, J gene, V gene, clone size, CDR3 protein, CDR3 DNA. A D gene is named only where the DNA matches it firmly. Where a row states a size, it is once, few, many or the class of an expanded clone; other rows omit it.

D gene: .
CDR3 length: 14
J gene: TRBJ2-2
V gene: TRBV6-4
clone size: .
CDR3 protein: CASSHRDRDGELFF
CDR3 DNA: TGTGCCAGCAGTCACCGGGACCGGGATGGAGAGCTGTTTTTT

D gene: .
CDR3 length: 15
J gene: TRBJ2-7
V gene: TRBV4-2
clone size: .
CDR3 protein: CASSHEGTQGREQYF
CDR3 DNA: TGTGCCAGCAGCCATGAAGGCACGCAGGGTAGAGAGCAGTACTTC

D gene: TRBD2
CDR3 length: 16
J gene: TRBJ2-2
V gene: TRBV4-3
clone size: .
CDR3 protein: CASSQDGGADTGELFF
CDR3 DNA: TGCGCCAGCAGCCAAGACGGGGGGGCGGACACCGGGGAGCTGTTTTTT

D gene: .
CDR3 length: 14
J gene: TRBJ2-5
V gene: TRBV7-8
clone size: .
CDR3 protein: CASSPGTGWETQYF
CDR3 DNA: TGTGCCAGCAGCCCCGGAACAGGGTGGGAGACCCAGTACTTC

D gene: .
CDR3 length: 13
J gene: TRBJ2-7
V gene: TRBV5-6
clone size: .
CDR3 protein: CASSLGQSYEQYF
CDR3 DNA: TGTGCCAGCAGCTTGGGACAGAGCTACGAGCAGTACTTC

D gene: TRBD2
CDR3 length: 16
J gene: TRBJ2-3
V gene: TRBV5-1
clone size: once
CDR3 protein: CASSSRGGPRTDTQYF
CDR3 DNA: TGCGCCAGCAGCTCCCGGGGGGGACCTCGCACAGATACGCAGTATTTT

D gene: .
CDR3 length: 11
J gene: TRBJ1-4
V gene: TRBV6-5
clone size: once
CDR3 protein: CASRDNEKLFF
CDR3 DNA: TGTGCCAGCAGGGATAATGAAAAACTGTTTTTT

D gene: .
CDR3 length: 17
J gene: TRBJ2-1
V gene: TRBV19
clone size: .
CDR3 protein: CASSIDPPRGPYYEQFF
CDR3 DNA: TGTGCCAGTAGTATAGACCCTCCCCGGGGGCCTTACTATGAGCAGTTCTTC

D gene: .
CDR3 length: 14
J gene: TRBJ2-7
V gene: TRBV5-5
clone size: once
CDR3 protein: CASSPRTASYEQYF
CDR3 DNA: TGTGCCAGCAGCCCCCGGACAGCCTCCTACGAGCAGTACTTC

D gene: .
CDR3 length: 14
J gene: TRBJ2-2
V gene: TRBV7-6
clone size: few
CDR3 protein: CASSLEARRGELFF
CDR3 DNA: TGTGCCAGCAGCTTAGAGGCACGTCGAGGGGAGCTGTTTTTT

D gene: TRBD1
CDR3 length: 13
J gene: TRBJ2-5
V gene: TRBV19
clone size: .
CDR3 protein: CASSQGERETQYF
CDR3 DNA: TGTGCCAGTAGCCAGGGGGAACGAGAGACCCAGTACTTC

D gene: .
CDR3 length: 13
J gene: TRBJ1-1
V gene: TRBV2
clone size: .
CDR3 protein: CARSRDQGTEAFF
CDR3 DNA: TGTGCCAGGTCGCGGGATCAGGGCACTGAAGCTTTCTTT

D gene: TRBD1
CDR3 length: 14
J gene: TRBJ2-5
V gene: TRBV4-2
clone size: medium-sized
CDR3 protein: CASSQEQGRKIQYF
CDR3 DNA: TGTGCCAGCAGCCAAGAACAGGGGAGAAAGATCCAGTACTTC

D gene: .
CDR3 length: 12
J gene: TRBJ2-1
V gene: TRBV4-3
clone size: .
CDR3 protein: CASSQDRNEQFF
CDR3 DNA: TGCGCCAGCAGCCAAGATCGAAATGAGCAGTTCTTC

D gene: TRBD2
CDR3 length: 16
J gene: TRBJ2-3
V gene: TRBV4-2
clone size: .
CDR3 protein: CASSHTGTSGTDTQYF
CDR3 DNA: TGTGCCAGCAGCCATACCGGGACTAGCGGCACAGATACGCAGTATTTT

D gene: .
CDR3 length: 14
J gene: TRBJ1-2
V gene: TRBV10-1
clone size: .
CDR3 protein: CASSAGGNQRGYTF
CDR3 DNA: TGCGCCAGCAGTGCCGGGGGGAATCAGCGTGGCTACACCTTC

D gene: .
CDR3 length: 14
J gene: TRBJ2-1
V gene: TRBV19
clone size: .
CDR3 protein: CASSRWGGDNEQFF
CDR3 DNA: TGTGCCAGTAGTCGTTGGGGCGGAGACAATGAGCAGTTCTTC

D gene: .
CDR3 length: 12
J gene: TRBJ2-3
V gene: TRBV30
clone size: .
CDR3 protein: CAWSGGGAAQYF
CDR3 DNA: TGTGCCTGGAGTGGTGGGGGGGCCGCGCAGTATTTT

D gene: TRBD1
CDR3 length: 14
J gene: TRBJ1-6
V gene: TRBV7-9
clone size: .
CDR3 protein: CASSRTGDNSPLHF
CDR3 DNA: TGTGCCAGCAGCCGGACAGGGGATAATTCACCCCTCCACTTT

D gene: TRBD2
CDR3 length: 13
J gene: TRBJ2-1
V gene: TRBV6-4
clone size: .
CDR3 protein: CASSTGGLNEQFF
CDR3 DNA: TGTGCCAGCAGTACGGGGGGGCTTAATGAGCAGTTCTTC

D gene: .
CDR3 length: 13
J gene: TRBJ1-2
V gene: TRBV27
clone size: .
CDR3 protein: CASSLQGNYGYTF
CDR3 DNA: TGTGCCAGCAGTTTACAGGGGAACTATGGCTACACCTTC

D gene: .
CDR3 length: 14
J gene: TRBJ2-7
V gene: TRBV19
clone size: once
CDR3 protein: CATNPQGFPYEQYF
CDR3 DNA: TGTGCCACCAACCCTCAGGGGTTTCCCTACGAGCAGTACTTC

D gene: .
CDR3 length: 15
J gene: TRBJ1-1
V gene: TRBV6-6
clone size: .
CDR3 protein: CASSYSNRLWAEAFF
CDR3 DNA: TGTGCCAGCAGTTACTCGAACAGGCTATGGGCTGAAGCTTTCTTT

D gene: .
CDR3 length: 14
J gene: TRBJ2-3
V gene: TRBV10-2
clone size: .
CDR3 protein: CASSGSQGVVSQYF
CDR3 DNA: TGCGCCAGCAGTGGAAGTCAGGGAGTAGTTTCGCAGTATTTT

D gene: TRBD2
CDR3 length: 15
J gene: TRBJ2-1
V gene: TRBV6-4
clone size: .
CDR3 protein: CASSGASGGYNEQFF
CDR3 DNA: TGTGCCAGCAGTGGGGCTAGCGGGGGATATAATGAGCAGTTCTTC

D gene: .
CDR3 length: 10
J gene: TRBJ1-3
V gene: TRBV6-5
clone size: .
CDR3 protein: CASVGNTIYF
CDR3 DNA: TGTGCCAGCGTGGGAAACACCATATATTTT

D gene: TRBD1
CDR3 length: 13
J gene: TRBJ1-1
V gene: TRBV7-2
clone size: .
CDR3 protein: CASSLQGGTEAFF
CDR3 DNA: TGTGCCAGCAGCTTACAGGGGGGTACGGAAGCTTTCTTT

D gene: .
CDR3 length: 14
J gene: TRBJ2-7
V gene: TRBV7-2
clone size: once
CDR3 protein: CASSIITGSGEQYF
CDR3 DNA: TGTGCCAGCAGCATTATTACAGGGTCCGGCGAGCAGTACTTC

D gene: .
CDR3 length: 11
J gene: TRBJ2-7
V gene: TRBV28
clone size: few
CDR3 protein: CASSFTREQYF
CDR3 DNA: TGTGCCAGCAGTTTTACCCGCGAGCAGTACTTC

D gene: TRBD1
CDR3 length: 14
J gene: TRBJ1-1
V gene: TRBV4-3
clone size: .
CDR3 protein: CASSLGVGQTEAFF
CDR3 DNA: TGCGCCAGCAGCCTAGGAGTGGGACAGACTGAAGCTTTCTTT

D gene: .
CDR3 length: 15
J gene: TRBJ1-4
V gene: TRBV7-9
clone size: once
CDR3 protein: CASSLRATGSSELFF
CDR3 DNA: TGTGCCAGCAGCTTACGAGCAACGGGGTCGTCGGAACTGTTTTTT

D gene: .
CDR3 length: 16
J gene: TRBJ1-6
V gene: TRBV6-5
clone size: .
CDR3 protein: CASSYSPIGGNSPLHF
CDR3 DNA: TGTGCCAGCAGTTACTCCCCGATAGGGGGTAATTCACCCCTCCACTTT

D gene: .
CDR3 length: 12
J gene: TRBJ2-1
V gene: TRBV7-2
clone size: .
CDR3 protein: CASSLFNNEQFF
CDR3 DNA: TGTGCCAGCAGCTTATTTAACAATGAGCAGTTCTTC

D gene: .
CDR3 length: 16
J gene: TRBJ2-1
V gene: TRBV6-5
clone size: .
CDR3 protein: CASSYSPGSSYNEQFF
CDR3 DNA: TGTGCCAGCAGTTACTCTCCGGGTAGCTCCTACAATGAGCAGTTCTTC

D gene: TRBD1
CDR3 length: 14
J gene: TRBJ1-4
V gene: TRBV4-3
clone size: .
CDR3 protein: CASSQDLGGEKLFF
CDR3 DNA: TGCGCCAGCAGCCAAGATCTAGGGGGCGAAAAACTGTTTTTT

D gene: .
CDR3 length: 14
J gene: TRBJ2-7
V gene: TRBV18
clone size: .
CDR3 protein: CASSLDRKSYEQYF
CDR3 DNA: TGTGCCAGCTCACTCGACCGGAAGTCCTACGAGCAGTACTTC

D gene: TRBD2
CDR3 length: 16
J gene: TRBJ2-1
V gene: TRBV9
clone size: .
CDR3 protein: CASSRGGSSSYNEQFF
CDR3 DNA: TGTGCCAGCAGCCGCGGGGGGTCGAGCTCCTACAATGAGCAGTTCTTC

D gene: TRBD2
CDR3 length: 14
J gene: TRBJ2-4
V gene: TRBV5-6
clone size: .
CDR3 protein: CASSFGTSQNIQYF
CDR3 DNA: TGTGCCAGCAGCTTTGGGACTAGTCAAAACATTCAGTACTTC

D gene: .
CDR3 length: 13
J gene: TRBJ2-5
V gene: TRBV27
clone size: once
CDR3 protein: CASSFRPGETQYF
CDR3 DNA: TGTGCCAGCAGTTTCCGGCCTGGGGAGACCCAGTACTTC

D gene: .
CDR3 length: 14
J gene: TRBJ1-1
V gene: TRBV5-4
clone size: .
CDR3 protein: CASSARTENTEAFF
CDR3 DNA: TGTGCCAGCAGCGCCCGGACAGAAAACACTGAAGCTTTCTTT

D gene: .
CDR3 length: 17
J gene: TRBJ2-7
V gene: TRBV19
clone size: many
CDR3 protein: CASSIQSTGSHSYEQYF
CDR3 DNA: TGTGCCAGTAGTATCCAATCCACAGGGAGCCACTCCTACGAGCAGTACTTC

D gene: .
CDR3 length: 16
J gene: TRBJ1-6
V gene: TRBV5-1
clone size: .
CDR3 protein: CASSRGWGDINSPLHF
CDR3 DNA: TGCGCCAGCAGCCGTGGTTGGGGGGATATTAATTCACCCCTCCACTTT

D gene: .
CDR3 length: 15
J gene: TRBJ1-1
V gene: TRBV18
clone size: .
CDR3 protein: CASSPGSQRGTEAFF
CDR3 DNA: TGTGCCAGCTCACCAGGCAGTCAAAGAGGAACTGAAGCTTTCTTT

D gene: .
CDR3 length: 11
J gene: TRBJ1-2
V gene: TRBV30
clone size: .
CDR3 protein: CAWSTAYGYTF
CDR3 DNA: TGTGCCTGGAGCACGGCCTATGGCTACACCTTC

D gene: .
CDR3 length: 14
J gene: TRBJ2-5
V gene: TRBV9
clone size: .
CDR3 protein: CASSVAGYQETQYF
CDR3 DNA: TGTGCCAGCAGCGTAGCGGGGTACCAAGAGACCCAGTACTTC

D gene: TRBD1
CDR3 length: 15
J gene: TRBJ2-5
V gene: TRBV18
clone size: .
CDR3 protein: CASSPGTGGRETQYF
CDR3 DNA: TGTGCCAGCTCCCCGGGGACAGGGGGCCGAGAGACCCAGTACTTC

D gene: .
CDR3 length: 16
J gene: TRBJ2-7
V gene: TRBV6-5
clone size: .
CDR3 protein: CASSYSKPGTTYEQYF
CDR3 DNA: TGTGCCAGCAGTTACTCGAAGCCCGGGACGACCTACGAGCAGTACTTC

D gene: TRBD1
CDR3 length: 15
J gene: TRBJ2-1
V gene: TRBV9
clone size: once
CDR3 protein: CASSVWGQGINEQFF
CDR3 DNA: TGTGCCAGCAGCGTCTGGGGACAGGGTATCAATGAGCAGTTCTTC

D gene: .
CDR3 length: 13
J gene: TRBJ2-3
V gene: TRBV18
clone size: .
CDR3 protein: CASSPRGRDTQYF
CDR3 DNA: TGTGCCAGCTCACCACGGGGAAGAGATACGCAGTATTTT

D gene: .
CDR3 length: 16
J gene: TRBJ2-3
V gene: TRBV7-2
clone size: .
CDR3 protein: CASSLGGAGLMDTQYF
CDR3 DNA: TGTGCCAGCAGCTTAGGTGGGGCGGGGCTTATGGATACGCAGTATTTT

D gene: .
CDR3 length: 15
J gene: TRBJ1-5
V gene: TRBV7-8
clone size: .
CDR3 protein: CASSPLVGSNQPQHF
CDR3 DNA: TGTGCCAGCAGCCCCCTTGTAGGTAGCAATCAGCCCCAGCATTTT

D gene: .
CDR3 length: 14
J gene: TRBJ1-2
V gene: TRBV29-1
clone size: .
CDR3 protein: CSVRNDRFSYGYTF
CDR3 DNA: TGCAGTGTAAGAAACGACAGGTTCTCCTATGGCTACACCTTC

D gene: TRBD1
CDR3 length: 16
J gene: TRBJ2-7
V gene: TRBV4-3
clone size: .
CDR3 protein: CASSQSAATGFYEQYF
CDR3 DNA: TGCGCCAGCAGCCAGAGTGCGGCGACAGGGTTCTACGAGCAGTACTTC

D gene: .
CDR3 length: 15
J gene: TRBJ1-3
V gene: TRBV15
clone size: .
CDR3 protein: CATSRDVRAGNTIYF
CDR3 DNA: TGTGCCACCAGCAGAGATGTTAGGGCTGGAAACACCATATATTTT